This TCR beta chain was found in a study of blood T cells in healthy people across ages. Study overall: In model experiments, template switching was able to capture about one barcoded beta molecule for every two T cells that were present.

General study points: Comparison with aged donors showed that long-lived donors had more naive CD4+ cells and higher diversity.

With a J-beta primer mix and a sample-barcoded 5' primer, a second PCR ran about 7 to 11 cycles. Every cDNA molecule bore a tag from a template-switch adaptor containing 12 random nucleotides. Via MiXCR, TCRdb re-called the 5' RACE reads, giving one row per CDR3 protein. The sample records approximately 850,000 distinct CDR3 sequences, about 62% being singletons. A remark on this clonotype: Its antigen remains unknown.

Germline CDR1 is SQVTM and CDR2 is ANQGSEA. This CDR3 contains 14 residues. Trimming shortened V by 6 bases and J by 2 bases, and 11 bases separated the two germline ends. Per sample, extraction of total RNA gave at least 5.5 micrograms in every case. This sequence was found in a man aged 30 to 39 in good health. The chain employs TRBV29-1 and TRBJ2-6; D tentatively fits TRBD1 or TRBD2 (5 bases each). Material for sequencing was blood. The CDR3 DNA sequence: TGCAGCGTCGAGGGGAGCGCTGGGGCCAACGTCCTGACTTTC. Amino acid sequence: CSVEGSAGANVLTF.